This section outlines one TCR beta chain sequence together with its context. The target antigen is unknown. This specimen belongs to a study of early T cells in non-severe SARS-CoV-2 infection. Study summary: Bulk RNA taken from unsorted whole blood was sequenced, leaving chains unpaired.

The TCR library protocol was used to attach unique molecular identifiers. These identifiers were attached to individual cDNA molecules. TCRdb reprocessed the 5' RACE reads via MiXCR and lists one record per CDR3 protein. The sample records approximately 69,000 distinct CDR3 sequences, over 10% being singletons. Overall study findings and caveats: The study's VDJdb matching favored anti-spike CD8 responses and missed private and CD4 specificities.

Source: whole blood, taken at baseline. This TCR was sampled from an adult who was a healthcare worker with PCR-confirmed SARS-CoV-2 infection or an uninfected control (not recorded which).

CDR3 in DNA: TGCGCCAGCAGCTTGAGGGCCAGCGGGACTGAAGCTTTCTTT. Translated, it gives CASSLRASGTEAFF. This chain links TRBV5-1 with TRBJ1-1; D ambiguous. This CDR3 comprises 14 residues. Germline V lookup: CDR1 SGHRS, CDR2 YFSETQ. V gave up 1 base and J gave up 5 bases, with 12 bases separating them.